The 6 T cell receptor beta chains below come from one sample, sequenced in a study of blood T cell repertoires in COVID-19. TCRdb's copy holds only in-frame clones and misses some; the assay was immunoSEQ multiplex PCR. This sample has approximately 90,000 clones, with roughly 87% found just once. The specimen was peripheral blood. These receptors came from a man between 60 and 75 years old with acute or convalescent COVID-19.

V is TRBV19 and J is TRBJ1-5; no firm D call. The CDR3 spans 12 residues. Deletions cut 8 bases from V and 1 base from J, with 6 bases between. CDR1 is LNHDA, CDR2 SQIVND, per germline (reference sequence). The CDR3 loop reads CASSGSNQPQHF. The CDR3 DNA sequence: TGTGCCAGTTCCGGGAGCAATCAGCCCCAGCATTTT.

The V gene is TRBV30, the J gene TRBJ2-5; 8 nucleotides align to TRBD1. After removal of 4 bases from V and 4 bases from J, the junction contained 11 bases not matched to a gene. The CDR3 contains 15 residues. The germline gives CDR1 GTSNPN, CDR2 SVGIG (reference sequence). The DNA of the CDR3 is TGTGCCTGGACGGGGAAACAGGGGGACCCAGAGACCCAGTACTTC. It yields the protein CAWTGKQGDPETQYF. The full variable domain, rest sourced from reference TRBV30 and TRBJ2-5, is SQTIHQWPATLVQPVGSPLSLECTVEGTSNPNLYWYRQAAGRGLQLLFYSVGIGQISSEVPQNLSASRPQDRQFILSSKKLLLSDSGFYLCAWTGKQGDPETQYFGPGTRLLVL.

A remark on this clone: Relative to the germline gene, one junction end is altered; a read error may explain this. The chain links TRBV7-7 to TRBJ2-3; 8 bases line up with TRBD1. The germline V gene has CDR1 SSHAT and CDR2 FNYEAQ (reference sequence). CDR3 length: 14 residues. The CDR3 loop reads CASSRDRSTDTQYF. The CDR3 nucleotides are TGTGCTAGCAGCCGGGACAGGAGCACAGATACGCAGTATTTT.

The rearrangement uses TRBV5-6 and TRBJ2-5; D is perhaps TRBD1 (6 bases). Germline values: CDR1 SGHDT, CDR2 YYEEEE. V gave up 1 base and J gave up 9 bases, with 19 bases separating them. The CDR3 runs to 15 residues. CDR3 DNA: TGTGCCAGCAGCTTGTCATCTGGGGGCCGTAGGCCCCAGTACTTC. Its protein product is CASSLSSGGRRPQYF.

V gene TRBV11-2 combines with J gene TRBJ1-5; 7 positions match TRBD1. V was clipped by 5 bases and J by 2 bases; unmatched bases: 6. Germline V lookup: CDR1 SGHAT, CDR2 FQNNGV. The CDR3 has 15 residues. CDR3 in amino acids: CASSLSGTGNQPQHF. CDR3 in DNA: TGTGCCAGCAGCCTATCCGGGACAGGCAATCAGCCCCAGCATTTT.

The chain carries TRBV7-6 and TRBJ1-2, with 7 bases lining up with TRBD1. Trimming took 6 bases from V and 5 from J; bases not matched to a gene: 30. There are 21 residues in the CDR3. Germline assignment: CDR1 SGHVS and CDR2 FNYEAQ. The CDR3 DNA follows: TGTGCCAGCAGTTGGGGGACAGCCTCCCTGGGAAGAGGACCCCATTTATATGGCTACACCTTC. Translating gives CASSWGTASLGRGPHLYGYTF.